Following are 25 T cell receptor beta chains from one sample sequenced in a study of blood T cells in healthy people across ages. For the second PCR, which ran for 7 to 11 cycles, a sample-barcoded 5' primer and a J-beta primer mix were used. TCRdb re-derived calls from the 5' RACE reads in MiXCR, one entry per CDR3 protein. The sample holds 550,000 to 700,000 distinct CDR3 sequences, 27% seen once. The sequenced sample was blood. The receptors stem from a woman between 65 and 79 years old in good health.

J is TRBJ2-1 and V is TRBV5-6; weak D call: TRBD2 (7 bases). Germline V lookup: CDR1 SGHDT, CDR2 YYEEEE. V lost 2 bases and J 6 bases, leaving 12 bases between the germline ends. The CDR3 has 14 residues. The CDR3 protein is CASSLRGGGNEQFF. CDR3 DNA sequence: TGTGCCAGCAGCTTAAGGGGGGGAGGCAATGAGCAGTTCTTC.

This chain uses TRBV20-1 with TRBJ2-3, with D unresolved. The V gene lost 3 bases and the J gene lost 4 bases, with 5 bases spanning the gap. Germline V gene lookup returns CDR1 DFQATT and CDR2 SNEGSKA (reference sequence). This CDR3 comprises 11 residues. CDR3 nucleotide sequence: TGCAGTGCTAGTTACGCAGATACGCAGTATTTT. It codes for CSASYADTQYF.

The gene calls are TRBV29-1 and TRBJ1-1; D may be TRBD1 (5 bases). The CDR3 loop spans 13 amino acids. Trimming removed 7 bases at V and 3 bases at J, with 15 bases between. Germline V CDR1 and CDR2: SQVTM, ANQGSEA. CDR3 coding DNA: TGCAGCGGTAAACAGGAAAGTGACACTGAAGCTTTCTTT. Amino acids: CSGKQESDTEAFF.

This chain connects TRBV4-1 to TRBJ1-2; D unclear. The V and J ends lost 0 bases and 4 bases respectively, with 12 bases between them. CDR3 length: 15 residues. Germline V gene sequence: CDR1 MGHRA, CDR2 YSYEKL. CDR3 sequence reads: CASSQDFGESYGYTF. For the CDR3, the DNA is TGCGCCAGCAGCCAAGATTTCGGGGAGAGCTATGGCTACACCTTC.

This clonotype has a single count. This chain uses TRBV12-3 or TRBV12-4 with TRBJ1-3; 8 bases align to TRBD1. The V segment lost 5 bases and the J segment 2 bases; nucleotides outside the gene matches: 2. The length of the CDR3 is 14 residues. The DNA for the CDR3 is TGTGCCAGCAGTCGGGACAGGCCTGGAAACACCATATATTTT. Residues: CASSRDRPGNTIYF.

This clonotype was picked up a small number of times. The chain is built from TRBV20-1 and TRBJ1-1, with D perhaps TRBD1 (5 bases). This CDR3 is built from 14 residues. With 3 bases removed from V and 2 bases from J, the gap between germline ends came to 13 bases. Germline values: CDR1 DFQATT, CDR2 SNEGSKA (reference sequence). CDR3 sequence reads: CSASQGLVNTEAFF. DNA for the CDR3: TGCAGTGCTAGTCAGGGCCTGGTCAACACTGAAGCTTTCTTT.

The chain uses TRBV6-4 and TRBJ2-1, with TRBD1 identical over 7 bases. The CDR3 is 13 amino acids. V was pared by 3 bases and J by 5 bases, with 1 base of the junction left unmatched. CDR1 is MRHNA and CDR2 is SNTAGT in the germline V gene. CDR3 in DNA: TGTGCCAGCAGTGAGCAGGGGGACAATGAGCAGTTCTTC. Encoded protein: CASSEQGDNEQFF.

For the CDR3, the DNA is TGCAGTGGGAGGGGCTCGAACTATGGCTACACCTTC. Translated: CSGRGSNYGYTF. The rearrangement joins TRBV20-1 to TRBJ1-2, with D perhaps TRBD1 (5 bases). The CDR3 has 12 amino acids. Germline assignment: CDR1 DFQATT and CDR2 SNEGSKA (reference sequence). V was trimmed by 7 bases and J by 2 bases, leaving 11 bases between them.

Of note for this clonotype: At one end the junction does not follow the germline gene, possibly because of a read error. This chain joins TRBV18 and TRBJ2-5, with TRBD2 matching over 10 bases. The CDR3 runs 16 residues. Germline V gives CDR1 KGHSH, CDR2 LQKENI. The CDR3 reads CASSPQPSGGSGEQFF. Written as DNA, the CDR3 is TGTGCCAGCTCCCCTCAACCTAGCGGGGGTTCGGGTGAGCAATTCTTC.

This clonotype was detected only a few times. The genes are TRBV4-3 and TRBJ1-2; no reliable D call. The CDR3 has 14 amino acids. The germline V gene has CDR1 LGHNA and CDR2 YSLEER. Trimming took off 0 bases at V and 6 bases at J, with 11 bases between the two ends. CDR3 coding DNA: TGCGCCAGCAGCCAAGATATAGAAGCGGATGGCTACACCTTC. As protein: CASSQDIEADGYTF.

This clonotype was seen more than once but under ten times. V usage is TRBV7-9 and J usage is TRBJ2-3; perhaps TRBD1 as D (5 bases). Trimming cost V 8 bases and J 3 bases, with 12 bases left between them. The CDR3 length is 13 residues. Per germline, CDR1 SEHNR and CDR2 FQNEAQ (reference sequence). The CDR3 loop is CASLTRGTDTQYF. Written as DNA, the CDR3 is TGTGCCAGCCTTACAAGGGGAACAGATACGCAGTATTTT.

The chain carries TRBV7-9 and TRBJ1-1, with D possibly matching TRBD1 (6 bases). The germline CDR1 and CDR2 sequences are SEHNR and FQNEAQ (reference sequence). V lost 5 bases and J 1 base, leaving 14 bases between the germline ends. The CDR3 totals 15 residues. The CDR3 is CASSGPTGQNTEAFF. The CDR3 coding sequence is TGTGCCAGCAGCGGACCGACAGGTCAGAACACTGAAGCTTTCTTT.

The chain carries TRBV7-9 and TRBJ2-1; 8 nucleotides match TRBD1. The V gene's germline CDR1 is SEHNR and CDR2 FQNEAQ (reference sequence). The CDR3 extends over 15 amino acids. Trimming cost V 5 bases and J 2 bases; bases outside gene matches: 5. The CDR3 DNA reads as TGTGCCAGCAGCCATAGGACAGGGCCCTACAATGAGCAGTTCTTC. It codes for CASSHRTGPYNEQFF.

As for this clonotype: Sequence at one end of the junction differs from germline and may be a read error. The rearrangement joins TRBV28 to TRBJ2-2; TRBD2 is a possible D gene (6 bases). The germline CDR1 and CDR2 sequences are MDHEN and SYDVKM. The CDR3 runs 14 residues. CDR3 in amino acids: CASREGKIGGELLF. CDR3 DNA: TGTGCCAGCAGGGAGGGGAAGATAGGCGGGGAGCTGTTATTT. The full variable domain, in which reference TRBV28 and TRBJ2-2 provide the parts outside the CDR3, is DVKVTQSSRYLVKRTGEKVFLECVQDMDHENMFWYRQDPGLGLRLIYFSYDVKMKEKGDIPEGYSVSREKKERFSLILESASTNQTSMYLCASREGKIGGELLFGEGSRLTVL.

This clonotype was detected only a few times. J is TRBJ2-5 and V is TRBV6-5; no definite D call. The J call is uncertain, as TRBJ2-1 better fits the DNA end. Germline V CDR1 and CDR2: MNHEY, SVGAGI. There are 13 residues in the CDR3. The CDR3 protein is CASSTLSAPKQFF. In DNA form, the CDR3 reads TGTGCCAGCAGCACACTATCCGCCCCGAAGCAGTTCTTC.

The rearrangement links TRBV29-1 to TRBJ1-2; possibly TRBD1 for D (5 bases). The CDR3 runs 13 residues. V lost 5 bases, J lost 0 bases, and 10 bases lay in between. Germline CDR1 SQVTM, CDR2 ANQGSEA. CDR3 protein: CSVTRGSNYGYTF. For the CDR3, the DNA is TGCAGCGTTACCCGGGGCTCTAACTATGGCTACACCTTC.

V usage is TRBV6-1 and J usage is TRBJ1-1, with 9 nucleotides matching TRBD1. The CDR3 extends over 15 amino acids. Germline CDR1 MNHNS, CDR2 SASEGT. V shed 6 bases, J shed 3 bases, and the junction held 8 bases outside the gene matches. CDR3 loop: CASRRYRGPDTEAFF. DNA of the CDR3: TGTGCCAGCAGGAGATACAGGGGGCCGGACACTGAAGCTTTCTTT.

This clonotype was observed once. The chain couples TRBV7-2 to TRBJ1-2; 7 bases agree with TRBD1. CDR1 SGHTA and CDR2 FQGNSA come from the germline V gene. The junction had 5 bases not matched to a gene; V was cut back by 5 bases and J by 8 bases. CDR3 length equals 12 residues. For the CDR3, the DNA is TGTGCCAGCAGCGTGACAGGGAAGGGCTACACCTTC. This translates into CASSVTGKGYTF.

This clonotype came up a few times. The V call is TRBV20-1, the J call TRBJ2-5; D is uncertain. Germline loops: CDR1 DFQATT, CDR2 SNEGSKA (reference sequence). The CDR3 has 12 amino acids. The V end lost 6 bases, the J end lost 5 bases, and 13 bases lay between the germline ends. DNA for the CDR3: TGCAGTGCCCGAAAGGTGCTGGAGACCCAGTACTTC. Protein product: CSARKVLETQYF.

Only a few counts were recorded for this clonotype. The genes are TRBV10-3 and TRBJ2-5; tentatively, D is TRBD1 (6 bases). CDR3 length: 13 residues. The germline CDR1 and CDR2 sequences are ENHRY and SYGVKD. Trimming left V 8 bases short and J 5 bases short, with 15 bases between. CDR3 in DNA: TGTGCCATCGAGGACAGTGGTTCTGAGACCCAGTACTTC. This sequence encodes CAIEDSGSETQYF.

This chain joins TRBV29-1 and TRBJ2-5; 10 bases fit TRBD2. Germline V gene lookup returns CDR1 SQVTM and CDR2 ANQGSEA. The CDR3 loop spans 16 amino acids. The J segment lost 2 bases and the V segment lost 7 bases, leaving 13 bases of the junction unmatched. In nucleotides, the CDR3 is TGCAGCGCCCCCGTGGGTAGCGGGGGGCTACAAGAGACCCAGTACTTC. Protein: CSAPVGSGGLQETQYF.

The V and J genes are TRBV7-2 and TRBJ2-1, with TRBD2 matching 10 bases. The V and J ends lost 1 base and 7 bases, in that order; junction bases with no gene match: 10. In germline, CDR1 is SGHTA, CDR2 FQGNSA. This CDR3 is built from 17 residues. CDR3 bases: TGTGCCAGCAGCTTAGGTCCTAGCGGGAGTACAGGAAATGAGCAGTTCTTC. This codes for CASSLGPSGSTGNEQFF.

This clonotype was detected a few times. The rearrangement joins TRBV20-1 to TRBJ2-3; TRBD1 matches at 9 bases. V lost 7 bases to trimming and J lost 1 base; unmatched junction nucleotides: 3. The germline V gene has CDR1 DFQATT and CDR2 SNEGSKA (reference sequence). The length of the CDR3 is 13 residues. The CDR3 spells CSVRDRGTDTQYF. CDR3 bases: TGCAGTGTCCGGGACAGGGGCACAGATACGCAGTATTTT.

This clonotype has more than one count but fewer than ten. One end of the junction does not line up with germline, which may come from a read error. The gene calls are TRBV7-2 and TRBJ2-1; D not resolved. Germline-derived CDR1 and CDR2 are SGHTA and FQGNSA. The CDR3 extends over 11 amino acids. The DNA of the CDR3 is TGTGCCAGCAGCTTAGGCAGAAGGGTAATCTTC. Its translation is CASSLGRRVIF.

The rearrangement uses TRBV3-1 and TRBJ2-2; weak D call: TRBD1 (5 bases). V was trimmed by 8 bases and J by 6 bases, leaving 16 bases between them. This CDR3 has 14 residues. Per germline, CDR1 LGHDT and CDR2 YNNKEL (reference sequence). Here the CDR3 DNA reads TGTGCCAGCTCGGGCGGACAAATCCCCGGGGAGCTGTTTTTT. Translated: CASSGGQIPGELFF.